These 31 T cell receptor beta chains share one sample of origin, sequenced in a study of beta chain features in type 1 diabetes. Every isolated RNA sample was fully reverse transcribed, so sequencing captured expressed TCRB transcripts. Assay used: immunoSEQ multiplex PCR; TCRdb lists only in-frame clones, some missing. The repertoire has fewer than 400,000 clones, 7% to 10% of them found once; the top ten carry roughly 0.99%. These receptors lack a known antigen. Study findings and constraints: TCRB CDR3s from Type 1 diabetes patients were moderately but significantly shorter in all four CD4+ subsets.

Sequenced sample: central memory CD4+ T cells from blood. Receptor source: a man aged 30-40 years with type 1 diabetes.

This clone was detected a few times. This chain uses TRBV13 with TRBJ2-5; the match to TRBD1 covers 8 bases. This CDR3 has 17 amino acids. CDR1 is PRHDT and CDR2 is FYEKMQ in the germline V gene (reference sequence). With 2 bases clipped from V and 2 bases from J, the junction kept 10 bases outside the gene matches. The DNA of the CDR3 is TGTGCCAGCAGCTTATGGTCCCTCAGGGGGCTACAAGAGACCCAGTACTTC. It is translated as CASSLWSLRGLQETQYF.

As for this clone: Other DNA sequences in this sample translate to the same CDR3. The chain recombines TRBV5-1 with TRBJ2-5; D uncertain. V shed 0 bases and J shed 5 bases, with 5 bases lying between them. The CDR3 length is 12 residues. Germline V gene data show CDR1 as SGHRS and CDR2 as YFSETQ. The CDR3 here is CASSLGRETQYF. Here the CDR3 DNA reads TGCGCCAGCAGCTTGGGCCGGGAGACCCAGTACTTC.

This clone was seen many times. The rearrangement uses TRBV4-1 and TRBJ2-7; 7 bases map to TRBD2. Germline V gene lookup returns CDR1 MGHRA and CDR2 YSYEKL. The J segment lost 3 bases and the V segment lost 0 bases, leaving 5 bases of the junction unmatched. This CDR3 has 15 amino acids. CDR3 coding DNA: TGCGCCAGCAGCCAAGATCGAACTAGCGACTACGAGCAGTACTTC. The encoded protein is CASSQDRTSDYEQYF.

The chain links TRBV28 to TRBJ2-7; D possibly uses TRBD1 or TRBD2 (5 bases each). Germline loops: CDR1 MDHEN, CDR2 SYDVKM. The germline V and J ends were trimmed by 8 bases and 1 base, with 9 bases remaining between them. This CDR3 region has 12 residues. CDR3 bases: TGTGCCAGCGGGACGGGTTCCTACGAGCAGTACTTC. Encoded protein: CASGTGSYEQYF. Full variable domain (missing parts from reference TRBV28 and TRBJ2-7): DVKVTQSSRYLVKRTGEKVFLECVQDMDHENMFWYRQDPGLGLRLIYFSYDVKMKEKGDIPEGYSVSREKKERFSLILESASTNQTSMYLCASGTGSYEQYFGPGTRLTVT.

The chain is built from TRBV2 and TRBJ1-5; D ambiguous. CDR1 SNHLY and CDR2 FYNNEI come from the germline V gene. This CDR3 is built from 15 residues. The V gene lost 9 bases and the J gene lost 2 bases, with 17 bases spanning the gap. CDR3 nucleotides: TGTGCCAGTACCCCGAACGTCGGGGGCAATCAGCCCCAGCATTTT. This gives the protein CASTPNVGGNQPQHF.

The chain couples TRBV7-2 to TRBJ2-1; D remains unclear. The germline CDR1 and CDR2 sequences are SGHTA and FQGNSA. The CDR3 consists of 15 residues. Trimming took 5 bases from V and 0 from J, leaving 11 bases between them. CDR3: CASSPLVGSYNEQFF. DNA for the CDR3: TGTGCCAGCAGCCCCTTGGTTGGCTCCTACAATGAGCAGTTCTTC.

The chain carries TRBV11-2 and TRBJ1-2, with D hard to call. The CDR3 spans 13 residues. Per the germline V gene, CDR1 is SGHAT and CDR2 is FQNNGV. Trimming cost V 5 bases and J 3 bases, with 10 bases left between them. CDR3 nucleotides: TGTGCCAGCAGCAGCGAAAGGGACTATGGCTACACCTTC. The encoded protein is CASSSERDYGYTF.

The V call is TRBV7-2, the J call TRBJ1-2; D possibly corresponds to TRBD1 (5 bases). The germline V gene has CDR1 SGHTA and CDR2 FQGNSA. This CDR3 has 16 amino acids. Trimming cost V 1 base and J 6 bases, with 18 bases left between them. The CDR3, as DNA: TGTGCCAGCAGCTTAGGGCCAAGACAGCCATTCCATGGCTACACCTTC. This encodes CASSLGPRQPFHGYTF.

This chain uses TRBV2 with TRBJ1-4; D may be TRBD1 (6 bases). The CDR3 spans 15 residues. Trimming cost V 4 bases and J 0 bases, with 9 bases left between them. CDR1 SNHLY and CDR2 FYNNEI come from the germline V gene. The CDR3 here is CASSGGQATNEKLFF. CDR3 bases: TGTGCCAGCAGTGGGGGACAAGCAACTAATGAAAAACTGTTTTTT.

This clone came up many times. The CDR3: CASSVDVGTYNEQFF. The CDR3 nucleotides read TGTGCCAGCAGCGTAGATGTGGGTACCTACAATGAGCAGTTCTTC. This chain uses TRBV9 with TRBJ2-1; D gene unclear. This CDR3 has 15 residues. The V gene's germline CDR1 is SGDLS and CDR2 YYNGEE. V was trimmed by 0 bases and J by 2 bases, leaving 9 bases between them.

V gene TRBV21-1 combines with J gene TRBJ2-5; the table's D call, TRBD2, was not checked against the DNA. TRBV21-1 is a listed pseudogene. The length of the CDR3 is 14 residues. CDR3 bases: TGTGCCAGCAGCAAAGGCCCCACGTGCGGTACCCAGTACTTC. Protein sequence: CASSKGPTCGTQYF.

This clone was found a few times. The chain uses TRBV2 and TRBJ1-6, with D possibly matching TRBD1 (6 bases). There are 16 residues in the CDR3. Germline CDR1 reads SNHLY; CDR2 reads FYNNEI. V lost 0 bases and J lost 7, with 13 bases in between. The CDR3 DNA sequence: TGTGCCAGCAGTGAAGCGGGCTGGACAGTCAATTCACCCCTCCACTTT. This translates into CASSEAGWTVNSPLHF.

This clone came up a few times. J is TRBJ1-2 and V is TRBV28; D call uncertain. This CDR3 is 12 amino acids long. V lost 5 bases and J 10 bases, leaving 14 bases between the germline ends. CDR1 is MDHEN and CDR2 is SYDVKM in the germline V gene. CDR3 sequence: CASSDPSSAYTF. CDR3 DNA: TGTGCCAGCAGTGATCCCTCCTCTGCCTACACCTTC.

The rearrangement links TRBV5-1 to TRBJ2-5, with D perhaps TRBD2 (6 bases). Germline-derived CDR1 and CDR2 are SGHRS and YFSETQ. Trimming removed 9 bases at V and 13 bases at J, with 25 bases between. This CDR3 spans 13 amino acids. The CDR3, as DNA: TGCGCCACCTCACGGGACTCACTCACCGTTCCGTACTTC. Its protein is CATSRDSLTVPYF.

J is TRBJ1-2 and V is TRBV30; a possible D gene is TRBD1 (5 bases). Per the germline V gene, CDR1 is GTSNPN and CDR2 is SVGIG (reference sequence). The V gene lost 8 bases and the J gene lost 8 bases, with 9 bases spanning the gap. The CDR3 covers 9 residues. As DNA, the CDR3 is TGTGCCGGGGACTGGGGCTACACCTTC. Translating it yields CAGDWGYTF.

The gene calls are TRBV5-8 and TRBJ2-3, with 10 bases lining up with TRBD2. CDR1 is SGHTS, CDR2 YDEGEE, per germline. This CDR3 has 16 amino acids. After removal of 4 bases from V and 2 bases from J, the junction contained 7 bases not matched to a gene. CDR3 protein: CASSDQRGGNTDTQYF. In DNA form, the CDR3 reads TGTGCCAGCAGCGACCAGCGGGGGGGGAACACAGATACGCAGTATTTT.

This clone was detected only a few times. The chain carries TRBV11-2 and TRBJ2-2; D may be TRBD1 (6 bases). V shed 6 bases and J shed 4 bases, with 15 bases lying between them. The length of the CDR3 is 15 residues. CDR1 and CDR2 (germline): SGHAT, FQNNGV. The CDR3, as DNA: TGTGCCAGCAGTTACCCGGGACAAAGCACCGGGGAGCTGTTTTTT. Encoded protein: CASSYPGQSTGELFF.

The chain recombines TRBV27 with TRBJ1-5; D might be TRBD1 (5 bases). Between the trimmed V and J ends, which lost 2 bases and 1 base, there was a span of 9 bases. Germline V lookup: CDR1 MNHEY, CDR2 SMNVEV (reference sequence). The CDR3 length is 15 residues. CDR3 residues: CASSLNRWSNQPQHF. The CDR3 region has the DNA TGTGCCAGCAGTTTAAACAGGTGGAGCAATCAGCCCCAGCATTTT.

The CDR3 DNA follows: TGTGCCAGCAGCCAAGCGGCTCTCTATGGCTACACCTTC. It specifies CASSQAALYGYTF. This chain uses TRBV14 with TRBJ1-2, with D hard to call. Germline V gene sequence: CDR1 SGHDN, CDR2 FVKESK. The CDR3 has 13 amino acids. V was clipped by 1 base and J by 4 bases, with 7 bases between them.

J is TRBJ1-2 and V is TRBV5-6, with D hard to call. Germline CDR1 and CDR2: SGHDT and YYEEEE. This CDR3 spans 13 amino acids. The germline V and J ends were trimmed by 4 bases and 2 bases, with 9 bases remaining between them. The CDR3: CASSPGRNYGYTF. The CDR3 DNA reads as TGTGCCAGCAGCCCTGGACGGAACTATGGCTACACCTTC.

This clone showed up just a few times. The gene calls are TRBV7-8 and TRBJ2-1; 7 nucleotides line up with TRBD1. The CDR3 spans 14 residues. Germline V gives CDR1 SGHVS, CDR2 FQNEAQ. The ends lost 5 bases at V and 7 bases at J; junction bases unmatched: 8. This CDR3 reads CASSINRGLNEQFF. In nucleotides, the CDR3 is TGTGCCAGCAGCATCAACAGGGGCCTGAATGAGCAGTTCTTC.

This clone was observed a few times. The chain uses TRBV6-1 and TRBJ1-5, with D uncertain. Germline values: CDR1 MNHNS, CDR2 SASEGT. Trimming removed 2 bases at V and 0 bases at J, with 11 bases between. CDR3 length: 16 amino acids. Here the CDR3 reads CASSESYGLSNQPQHF. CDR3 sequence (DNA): TGTGCCAGCAGTGAAAGTTACGGGCTTAGCAATCAGCCCCAGCATTTT.

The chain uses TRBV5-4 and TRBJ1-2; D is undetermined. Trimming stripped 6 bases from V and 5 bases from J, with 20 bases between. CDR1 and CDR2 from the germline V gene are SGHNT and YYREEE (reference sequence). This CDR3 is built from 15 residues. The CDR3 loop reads CASILSLLTEYGYTF. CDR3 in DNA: TGTGCCAGCATTCTGAGCTTGCTAACGGAATATGGCTACACCTTC.

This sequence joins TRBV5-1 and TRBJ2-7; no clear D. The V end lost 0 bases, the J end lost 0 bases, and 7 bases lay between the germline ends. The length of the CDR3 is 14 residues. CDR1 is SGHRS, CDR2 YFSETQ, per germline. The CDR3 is CASSLDSGSYEQYF. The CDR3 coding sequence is TGCGCCAGCAGCTTGGACAGTGGCTCCTACGAGCAGTACTTC.

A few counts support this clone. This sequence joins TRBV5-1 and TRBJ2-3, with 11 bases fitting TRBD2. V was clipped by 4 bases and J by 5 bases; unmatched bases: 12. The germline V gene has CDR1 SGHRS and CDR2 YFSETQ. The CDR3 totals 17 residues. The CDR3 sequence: CASSTSGTSGGGDTQYF. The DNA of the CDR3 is TGCGCCAGCAGCACCTCCGGGACTAGCGGTGGGGGAGATACGCAGTATTTT.

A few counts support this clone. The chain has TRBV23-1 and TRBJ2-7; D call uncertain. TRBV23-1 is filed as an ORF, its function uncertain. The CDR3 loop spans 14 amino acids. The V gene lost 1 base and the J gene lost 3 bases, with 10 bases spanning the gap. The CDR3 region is CASSQYQPRYEQYF. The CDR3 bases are TGCGCCAGCAGTCAATATCAACCCCGCTACGAGCAGTACTTC.

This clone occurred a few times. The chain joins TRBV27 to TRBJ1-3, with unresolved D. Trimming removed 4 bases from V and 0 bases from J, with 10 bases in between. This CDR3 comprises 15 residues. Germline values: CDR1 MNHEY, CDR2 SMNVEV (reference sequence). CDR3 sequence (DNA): TGTGCCAGCAGTTCAGCAGGCTACTCTGGAAACACCATATATTTT. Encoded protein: CASSSAGYSGNTIYF.

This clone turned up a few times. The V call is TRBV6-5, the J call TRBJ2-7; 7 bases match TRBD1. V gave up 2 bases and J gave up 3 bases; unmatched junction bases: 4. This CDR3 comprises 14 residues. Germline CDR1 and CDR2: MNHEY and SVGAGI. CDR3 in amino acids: CASSYGGTVYEQYF. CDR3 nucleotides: TGTGCCAGCAGTTACGGTGGGACAGTCTACGAGCAGTACTTC.

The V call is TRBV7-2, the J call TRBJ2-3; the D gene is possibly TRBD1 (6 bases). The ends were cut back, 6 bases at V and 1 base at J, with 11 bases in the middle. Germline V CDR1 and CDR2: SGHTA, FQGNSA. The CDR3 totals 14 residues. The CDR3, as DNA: TGTGCCAGCAGTTCCGAGGGGGGCACAGATACGCAGTATTTT. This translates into CASSSEGGTDTQYF. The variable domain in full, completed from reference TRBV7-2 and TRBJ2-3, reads GAGVSQSPSNKVTEKGKDVELRCDPISGHTALYWYRQSLGQGLEFLIYFQGNSAPDKSGLPSDRFSAERTGGSVSTLTIQRTQQEDSAVYLCASSSEGGTDTQYFGPGTRLTVL.

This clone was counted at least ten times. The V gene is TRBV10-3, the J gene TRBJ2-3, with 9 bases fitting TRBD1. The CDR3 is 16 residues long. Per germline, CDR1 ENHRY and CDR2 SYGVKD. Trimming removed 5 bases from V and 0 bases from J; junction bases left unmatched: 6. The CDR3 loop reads CAISSSGTGSTDTQYF. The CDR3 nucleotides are TGTGCCATCAGTAGCTCCGGGACAGGGAGCACAGATACGCAGTATTTT.

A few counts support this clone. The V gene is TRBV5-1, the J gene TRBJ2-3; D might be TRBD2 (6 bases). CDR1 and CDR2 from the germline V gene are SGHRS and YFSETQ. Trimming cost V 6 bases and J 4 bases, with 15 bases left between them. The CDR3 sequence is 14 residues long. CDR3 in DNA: TGCGCCAGCAAGGAGGGGTCGGAAGCAGATACGCAGTATTTT. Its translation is CASKEGSEADTQYF.